The T cell receptor (beta chain) described here comes from a study of shared clonotypes between healthy human individuals. Study-level points and caveats: Generation of non-shared clonotypes was less probable than generation of clonotypes shared by all four donors.

For every subset, genomic DNA was evenly distributed across several immunoSEQ plates. Sequencing used immunoSEQ multiplex PCR; TCRdb keeps in-frame clones, though not all of them. The sample lists roughly 500,000 clones; 96% were seen once. Of note for this clone: Its matching antigen is unknown.

V lost 4 bases, J lost 1 base, and 3 bases stayed unmatched. Germline CDR1 is MGHRA and CDR2 is YSYEKL. The CDR3 runs 15 residues. This rearrangement joins TRBV4-1 to TRBJ2-7, with TRBD2 matching over 11 bases. The sequenced sample consisted of naive CD4+ T cells sorted from blood. Subset meaning: CD45RA+ positively selected. The sequence derives from a woman aged 25 to 39 in good health. CDR3 nucleotides: TGCGCCAGCAGCCCTACTAGCGGGAGTTCCTACGAGCAGTACTTC. Translation gives CASSPTSGSSYEQYF.